Following are 18 T cell receptor beta chains from one sample sequenced in a study of blood T cell repertoires in COVID-19. Sequenced by immunoSEQ multiplex PCR; TCRdb stores in-frame clones only, minus some. The table shows around 140,000 clones, with 88% occurring only once. The sample was peripheral blood. Receptor source: a man aged 50 to 59 with acute or convalescent COVID-19.

The CDR3 sequence: CASSSTVLPTYEQYF. DNA of the CDR3: TGTGCCAGCAGCTCCACGGTACTTCCCACCTACGAGCAGTACTTC. J is TRBJ2-7 and V is TRBV13; D remains ambiguous. The CDR3 has 15 amino acids. Germline V gene lookup returns CDR1 PRHDT and CDR2 FYEKMQ (reference sequence). Trimming took 4 bases from V and 2 from J, leaving 15 bases between them.

The chain has TRBV11-2 and TRBJ2-5; possible D gene TRBD1, 6 bases. The germline gives CDR1 SGHAT, CDR2 FQNNGV. The V end lost 1 base, the J end lost 5 bases, and 17 bases lay between the germline ends. The CDR3 loop spans 16 amino acids. The CDR3 spells CASSLVGGPAGETQYF. As DNA, the CDR3 is TGTGCCAGCAGCTTAGTAGGGGGACCCGCCGGGGAGACCCAGTACTTC.

V is TRBV28 and J is TRBJ1-4; D remains ambiguous. Trimming stripped 8 bases from V and 4 bases from J, with 5 bases between. The CDR3 is 11 amino acids. Germline-derived CDR1 and CDR2 are MDHEN and SYDVKM. The CDR3 is CASLLNEKLFF. The CDR3 DNA sequence: TGTGCCAGCCTCCTTAATGAAAAACTGTTTTTT.

A note on this clone: Other DNA sequences within the sample encode an identical CDR3. The CDR3 coding sequence is TGTGCCAGCAGTGCGACAGGAAACACTGAAGCTTTCTTT. The encoded protein is CASSATGNTEAFF. The genes are TRBV9 and TRBJ1-1; D is perhaps TRBD1 (6 bases). V was pared by 5 bases and J by 2 bases, with 10 bases between. Germline V CDR1 and CDR2: SGDLS, YYNGEE. The CDR3 consists of 13 residues.

The chain couples TRBV28 to TRBJ1-6; no clear D gene. Germline loops: CDR1 MDHEN, CDR2 SYDVKM. V was pared by 6 bases and J by 7 bases, with 7 bases between. The CDR3 length is 12 residues. This CDR3 reads CASSLLNSPLHF. DNA for the CDR3: TGTGCCAGCAGCCTCCTAAATTCACCCCTCCACTTT. Supplemented by reference TRBV28 and TRBJ1-6, the full variable domain reads DVKVTQSSRYLVKRTGEKVFLECVQDMDHENMFWYRQDPGLGLRLIYFSYDVKMKEKGDIPEGYSVSREKKERFSLILESASTNQTSMYLCASSLLNSPLHFGNGTRLTVT.

V gene TRBV19 combines with J gene TRBJ2-7; the match to TRBD2 covers 12 bases. The J segment lost 2 bases and the V segment lost 5 bases, leaving 4 bases of the junction unmatched. This CDR3 region has 15 residues. From germline, CDR1 is LNHDA and CDR2 SQIVND (reference sequence). CDR3 coding DNA: TGTGCCAGTAGTCGACTAGCGGGGGATGCCTACGAGCAGTACTTC. The encoded protein is CASSRLAGDAYEQYF.

In DNA, the CDR3 is TGTGCCTGGAGTTGGGGGGGAAAAACCGGGGAGCTGTTTTTT. This translates into CAWSWGGKTGELFF. This chain links TRBV30 with TRBJ2-2, with 7 bases identical to TRBD2. The ends lost 2 bases at V and 5 bases at J; junction bases unmatched: 5. CDR3 length: 14 residues. CDR1 is GTSNPN, CDR2 SVGIG, per germline (reference sequence).

The rearrangement uses TRBV28 and TRBJ1-1, with D perhaps matching TRBD1 (5 bases). Between the trimmed V and J ends, which lost 2 bases and 1 base, there was a span of 11 bases. The CDR3 totals 15 residues. Germline CDR1 is MDHEN and CDR2 is SYDVKM. CDR3 nucleotides: TGTGCCAGCAGTTTAGGCAGGACACGGAACACTGAAGCTTTCTTT. It encodes CASSLGRTRNTEAFF.

V and J are TRBV2 and TRBJ2-5; 7 bases are shared with TRBD1. CDR1 is SNHLY and CDR2 is FYNNEI in the germline V gene. The CDR3 is 14 residues long. V lost 4 bases to trimming and J lost 2 bases; unmatched junction nucleotides: 4. The CDR3 DNA reads as TGTGCCAGCAGTGGACCAGGGGGTCAAGAGACCCAGTACTTC. Encoded protein: CASSGPGGQETQYF.

V usage is TRBV3-1 (or the pseudogene TRBV3-2) and J usage is TRBJ2-7; tentatively, D is TRBD2 (6 bases). CDR1 is LGHDT and CDR2 is YNNKEL in the germline V gene (reference sequence). This CDR3 has 14 amino acids. The V end lost 1 base, the J end lost 7 bases, and 14 bases lay between the germline ends. CDR3: CASSQVDRAGEQYF. The DNA for the CDR3 is TGTGCCAGCAGCCAAGTCGACCGGGCGGGAGAGCAGTACTTC.

The chain has TRBV14 and TRBJ1-2, with D maybe TRBD1 (6 bases). CDR3 length: 14 amino acids. The germline gives CDR1 SGHDN, CDR2 FVKESK. V lost 4 bases and J lost 4, with 13 bases in between. The CDR3 region is CASSRDRNGYGYTF. The DNA for the CDR3 is TGTGCCAGCAGCCGAGACAGGAATGGCTATGGCTACACCTTC.

The chain employs TRBV6-5 and TRBJ1-1; 8 nucleotides align to TRBD1. V lost 0 bases and J lost 5; bases outside the gene matches: 8. Germline V gives CDR1 MNHEY, CDR2 SVGAGI. The CDR3 is 16 amino acids. This CDR3 reads CASSYSTRGLATEAFF. In nucleotides, the CDR3 is TGTGCCAGCAGTTACTCGACCAGGGGGCTTGCTACTGAAGCTTTCTTT.

The CDR3, as DNA: TGTGCCAGCAGCCGAACCGGGACAGGGAGGAGAAACACCATATATTTT. This translates into CASSRTGTGRRNTIYF. V usage is TRBV14 and J usage is TRBJ1-3, with TRBD1 matching over 9 bases. The CDR3 totals 16 residues. J gave up 5 bases and V 4 bases, and 9 bases lay outside the gene matches. Germline V gene lookup returns CDR1 SGHDN and CDR2 FVKESK. The full variable domain, its missing parts supplied by reference TRBV14 and TRBJ1-3, is EAGVTQFPSHSVIEKGQTVTLRCDPISGHDNLYWYRRVMGKEIKFLLHFVKESKQDESGMPNNRFLAERTGGTYSTLKVQPAELEDSGVYFCASSRTGTGRRNTIYFGEGSWLTVV.

This chain connects TRBV20-1 to TRBJ1-1, with unresolved D. Trimming removed 3 bases at V and 4 bases at J, with 18 bases between. The germline V gene encodes CDR1 DFQATT and CDR2 SNEGSKA (reference sequence). This CDR3 contains 15 residues. The DNA for the CDR3 is TGCAGTGCTAGTCAGGCGGGTGGTGGTGGCACTGAAGCTTTCTTT. Translated: CSASQAGGGGTEAFF.

Only one count was recorded for this clone. This rearrangement joins TRBV5-5 to TRBJ2-1; 13 bases line up with TRBD2. J lost 9 bases, V lost 4 bases, and 16 bases had no gene match. CDR1 and CDR2 (germline): SGHKS, YYEKEE (reference sequence). This CDR3 spans 18 amino acids. In DNA form, the CDR3 reads TGTGCCAGCAGCCTTGCTAAATCAGGACTAGCGGGAGAAGTTGAGCAGTTCTTC. This translates into CASSLAKSGLAGEVEQFF. The whole variable domain, filled in from reference TRBV5-5 and TRBJ2-1, reads DAGVTQSPTHLIKTRGQQVTLRCSPISGHKSVSWYQQVLGQGPQFIFQYYEKEERGRGNFPDRFSARQFPNYSSELNVNALLLGDSALYLCASSLAKSGLAGEVEQFFGPGTRLTVL.

CDR3 region: CASSLGSRADTQYF. The CDR3 DNA reads TGTGCCAGCAGCTTGGGGTCAAGAGCAGATACGCAGTATTTT. The genes are TRBV5-6 and TRBJ2-3; D call uncertain. Trimming shortened V by 0 bases and J by 4 bases, and 9 bases separated the two germline ends. CDR1 is SGHDT and CDR2 is YYEEEE in the germline V gene. The CDR3 length is 14 residues.

V and J are TRBV27 and TRBJ2-3; 8 nucleotides agree with TRBD2. Germline values: CDR1 MNHEY, CDR2 SMNVEV (reference sequence). J lost 1 base, V lost 6 bases, and 6 bases had no gene match. The CDR3 is made up of 15 amino acids. The CDR3 here is CASRPTSGGTDTQYF. The CDR3, as DNA: TGTGCCAGCAGGCCCACTAGCGGAGGCACAGATACGCAGTATTTT.

The rearrangement joins TRBV28 to TRBJ1-4; possibly TRBD1 for D (5 bases). Germline lookup yields CDR1 MDHEN and CDR2 SYDVKM. The CDR3 has 15 residues. Deletions cut 3 bases from V and 0 bases from J, with 8 bases between. The CDR3 DNA reads as TGTGCCAGCAGTTTGCAGGGAACAACTAATGAAAAACTGTTTTTT. Amino acids: CASSLQGTTNEKLFF.